Following are 26 T cell receptor beta chains from one sample sequenced in a study of T cells after yellow fever vaccination. TCRdb re-called the 5' RACE reads through MiXCR, storing one row per CDR3 protein. The sample consists of a few hundred thousand distinct CDR3 sequences, roughly 3.5% of them appearing once. The source was PBMCs, collected on the day of the yellow fever booster vaccination. The source is a man aged 18 to 30 who received the YFV17D yellow fever vaccine.

This clonotype was observed a few times. The V gene is TRBV5-1, the J gene TRBJ2-3; 9 bases are a match to TRBD1. Germline CDR1 and CDR2: SGHRS and YFSETQ. With V trimmed by 4 bases and J by 2 bases, 5 bases remained unmatched. The CDR3 has 15 amino acids. The chain's CDR3 is CASSPRDRVTDTQYF. The CDR3 nucleotides are TGCGCCAGCAGCCCGCGGGACAGGGTCACAGATACGCAGTATTTT.

This clonotype has a count of ten or more. The V call is TRBV6-2 or TRBV6-3, the J call TRBJ2-7; TRBD1 might be the D (6 bases). Looked up from germline, CDR1 is MNHEY and CDR2 is SVGEGT. This CDR3 region has 12 residues. With 8 bases removed from V and 4 bases from J, the gap between germline ends came to 12 bases. CDR3 residues: CASAAGVYEQYV. The CDR3 nucleotides read TGTGCCAGCGCCGCAGGGGTTTACGAGCAGTACGTC.

In its sample, this clonotype was seen a few times. For the CDR3, the DNA is TGTGCCTGGAGTGTACTAGCCGTTAGCTCCTACAATGAGCAGTTCTTC. It is translated as CAWSVLAVSSYNEQFF. The chain combines TRBV30 with TRBJ2-1, with a possible D match to TRBD2 (6 bases). Germline CDR1 is GTSNPN and CDR2 is SVGIG (reference sequence). The CDR3 runs 16 residues. The V gene lost 0 bases and the J gene lost 0 bases, with 12 bases spanning the gap.

Ten or more counts support this clonotype. The chain employs TRBV7-2 and TRBJ2-1; D unclear. V was clipped by 1 base and J by 7 bases, with 11 bases between them. The CDR3 sequence is 14 residues long. From germline, CDR1 is SGHTA and CDR2 FQGNSA. The CDR3 sequence is CASSLGVSLNEQFF. The CDR3 bases are TGTGCCAGCAGCTTAGGGGTCAGCTTGAATGAGCAGTTCTTC. The whole variable domain, remainder taken from reference TRBV7-2 and TRBJ2-1, is GAGVSQSPSNKVTEKGKDVELRCDPISGHTALYWYRQSLGQGLEFLIYFQGNSAPDKSGLPSDRFSAERTGGSVSTLTIQRTQQEDSAVYLCASSLGVSLNEQFFGPGTRLTVL.

In this sample, this clonotype turned up many times. The rearrangement uses TRBV20-1 and TRBJ1-2, with 10 bases matching TRBD1. Germline V CDR1 and CDR2: DFQATT, SNEGSKA (reference sequence). The J segment lost 7 bases and the V segment lost 3 bases, leaving 17 bases of the junction unmatched. The CDR3 totals 17 residues. This CDR3 reads CSARPRDRGRGMPGYTF. The CDR3 DNA sequence: TGCAGTGCTAGGCCCCGGGACAGGGGCCGAGGAATGCCTGGCTACACCTTC.

The CDR3 sequence is CASSTSETYEQYV. The DNA for the CDR3 is TGTGCCAGCAGTACTAGCGAGACCTACGAGCAGTACGTC. V and J are TRBV6-2 or TRBV6-3 and TRBJ2-7; 7 bases match TRBD2. The CDR3 runs to 13 residues. The J segment lost 2 bases and the V segment lost 5 bases, leaving 3 bases of the junction unmatched. CDR1 and CDR2 (germline): MNHEY, SVGEGT.

The chain couples TRBV5-1 to TRBJ2-7; 8 positions match TRBD2. Germline V gives CDR1 SGHRS, CDR2 YFSETQ. Trimming at V came to 6 bases and at J to 5 bases, leaving 10 bases not matched to a gene. CDR3 length: 14 residues. The CDR3 loop reads CASNPRGGDHEQYF. CDR3 sequence (DNA): TGCGCCAGCAACCCTCGGGGGGGGGACCACGAGCAGTACTTC.

This clonotype was counted ten times or more. The chain combines TRBV18 with TRBJ2-1, with a weak D call TRBD1 (6 bases). This CDR3 comprises 14 residues. V lost 5 bases to trimming and J lost 7 bases, with 15 bases between them. Per the germline V gene, CDR1 is KGHSH and CDR2 is LQKENI. Here the CDR3 reads CASSVKSDRNEQFF. The CDR3, as DNA: TGTGCCAGCTCAGTTAAATCGGACAGAAATGAGCAGTTCTTC.

In this sample, this clonotype turned up many times. This chain connects TRBV5-1 to TRBJ2-3; D possibly corresponds to TRBD2 (6 bases). Germline values: CDR1 SGHRS, CDR2 YFSETQ. This CDR3 comprises 14 residues. With 0 bases removed from V and 10 bases from J, the gap between germline ends came to 15 bases. The CDR3 bases are TGCGCCAGCAGCTTGGGACTAGTTTCGTATGCGCAGTATTTT. Translated: CASSLGLVSYAQYF.

The sample holds many counts of this clonotype. The chain couples TRBV4-1 to TRBJ2-7; no firm D call. Germline CDR1 MGHRA, CDR2 YSYEKL. This CDR3 is built from 15 residues. CDR3 loop: CASSQDFASAYEQYV. DNA of the CDR3: TGCGCCAGCAGCCAAGACTTTGCCAGCGCCTATGAGCAGTACGTC.

This clonotype was detected many times. V usage is TRBV7-2 and J usage is TRBJ2-1; weak D call: TRBD2 (7 bases). This CDR3 has 13 residues. V was cut by 10 bases and J by 9 bases, with 19 bases left in between. Germline V gives CDR1 SGHTA, CDR2 FQGNSA. In DNA, the CDR3 is TGTGCCACCGGGAGGCAGGGGCGTACTGAGCAGTTCTTC. Translating gives CATGRQGRTEQFF.

This clonotype was counted at least ten times. This rearrangement joins TRBV5-4 to TRBJ2-2; TRBD2 might be the D (7 bases). CDR3 length: 17 amino acids. V dropped 4 bases and J dropped 7 bases, with 23 bases sitting between them. Looked up from germline, CDR1 is SGHNT and CDR2 is YYREEE (reference sequence). CDR3 sequence (DNA): TGTGCCAGCAGCCGCGCCTCGGGGGGCGGGGGTGACGGGGAGCTGTTTTTT. It encodes CASSRASGGGGDGELFF.

In this sample, this clonotype turned up a few times. The chain uses TRBV6-5 and TRBJ1-3, with TRBD1 matching over 8 bases. The CDR3 extends over 16 amino acids. Germline V lookup: CDR1 MNHEY, CDR2 SVGAGI. Trimming cost V 4 bases and J 0 bases; bases outside gene matches: 5. The CDR3 loop reads CASSSRDRSSGNTIYF. The CDR3 DNA is TGTGCCAGCAGTTCCCGGGACAGGAGCTCTGGAAACACCATATATTTT.

The rearrangement joins TRBV4-3 to TRBJ2-5; 13 bases are a match to TRBD2. The CDR3 contains 15 residues. Losses at the gene ends were 2 bases for V and 5 bases for J; bases not matched to a gene: 2. Germline V gene lookup returns CDR1 LGHNA and CDR2 YSLEER. The CDR3 DNA is TGCGCCAGCAGCCAAACTAGCGGGGGGGCCGAGACCCAGTACTTC. Translated, it gives CASSQTSGGAETQYF.

This clonotype was recorded many times. At one end, the junction sequence differs from germline, possibly due to a read error. The genes are TRBV6-6 and TRBJ1-4, with 7 positions matching TRBD1. Germline CDR1 MNHNY, CDR2 SVGAGI (reference sequence). The CDR3 extends over 14 amino acids. The DNA of the CDR3 is TGTGCCAGCAGACATACTCGACGGGACAGCACTCGCGTTTTT. Its protein product is CASRHTRRDSTRVF.

This clonotype was detected many times. The J gene is TRBJ2-1, the V gene TRBV12-3 or TRBV12-4; no firm D call. CDR3 length: 14 amino acids. V was pared by 5 bases and J by 10 bases, with 18 bases between. The CDR3 coding sequence is TGTGCCAGCAGTCTGCTATCACCTAGAGGAGAGCAGTTCTTC. Translation gives CASSLLSPRGEQFF.

This clonotype was seen at least ten times. The CDR3 coding sequence is TGCGCCAGCAGCATCGGACTAGCGGGGGTCGGGGTGGCCGGGGAGCTGTTTTTT. Amino acid sequence: CASSIGLAGVGVAGELFF. The chain joins TRBV5-1 to TRBJ2-2; 13 nucleotides match TRBD2. V lost 4 bases to trimming and J lost 6 bases; unmatched junction nucleotides: 12. This CDR3 has 18 amino acids. The germline V gene has CDR1 SGHRS and CDR2 YFSETQ. Variable domain in full (rest from reference TRBV5-1 and TRBJ2-2): KAGVTQTPRYLIKTRGQQVTLSCSPISGHRSVSWYQQTPGQGLQFLFEYFSETQRNKGNFPGRFSGRQFSNSRSEMNVSTLELGDSALYLCASSIGLAGVGVAGELFFGEGSRLTVL.

This clonotype was counted at least ten times. The chain is built from TRBV5-1 and TRBJ2-2, with TRBD1 as a possible D gene (6 bases). Trimming shortened V by 4 bases and J by 2 bases, and 18 bases separated the two germline ends. The CDR3 consists of 17 residues. Germline loops: CDR1 SGHRS, CDR2 YFSETQ. CDR3 sequence reads: CASSRRSRGANTGELFF. The CDR3 DNA reads as TGCGCCAGCAGCCGAAGGTCCAGGGGCGCCAACACCGGGGAGCTGTTTTTT.

In this sample, this clonotype turned up many times. The genes are TRBV15 and TRBJ2-2; 7 bases align to TRBD2. CDR1 and CDR2 from the germline V gene are LNHNV and YYDKDF (reference sequence). The CDR3 runs 15 residues. V lost 1 base, J lost 6 bases, and 5 bases stayed unmatched. In nucleotides, the CDR3 is TGTGCCACCAGCAGAGGACTAGCAAGGGCCGGGGAGCTGTTTTTT. It codes for CATSRGLARAGELFF. The whole variable domain, filled in from reference TRBV15 and TRBJ2-2, reads DAMVIQNPRYQVTQFGKPVTLSCSQTLNHNVMYWYQQKSSQAPKLLFHYYDKDFNNEADTPDNFQSRRPNTSFCFLDIRSPGLGDTAMYLCATSRGLARAGELFFGEGSRLTVL.

This clonotype has more than one count but fewer than ten. The chain employs TRBV5-5 and TRBJ1-1, with no clear D. The CDR3 has 14 amino acids. CDR1 is SGHKS, CDR2 YYEKEE, per germline (reference sequence). V lost 4 bases, J lost 7 bases, and 17 bases lay in between. CDR3 DNA sequence: TGTGCCAGCAGCCCGGTCCTCCTTAGAGTTGAAGCTTTCTTT. As protein: CASSPVLLRVEAFF. The whole variable domain, remainder taken from reference TRBV5-5 and TRBJ1-1, is DAGVTQSPTHLIKTRGQQVTLRCSPISGHKSVSWYQQVLGQGPQFIFQYYEKEERGRGNFPDRFSARQFPNYSSELNVNALLLGDSALYLCASSPVLLRVEAFFGQGTRLTVV.

This clonotype was seen only a few times. The chain combines TRBV12-3 or TRBV12-4 with TRBJ1-5, with D possibly matching TRBD1 (5 bases). The CDR3 length is 13 residues. V lost 9 bases, J lost 6 bases, and 15 bases lay in between. This chain's CDR3 is CASAQDPPQPQHF. CDR3 nucleotide sequence: TGTGCCAGTGCACAGGATCCACCTCAGCCCCAGCATTTT.

This clonotype appeared many times. This rearrangement joins TRBV18 to TRBJ2-1, with 12 bases aligning to TRBD2. The germline V gene has CDR1 KGHSH and CDR2 LQKENI. J lost 4 bases, V lost 8 bases, and 9 bases had no gene match. This CDR3 has 16 residues. The CDR3 DNA is TGTGCCAGCCTCCCCGTCCTAGCGGGGGGGTACAATGAGCAGTTCTTC. Translating it yields CASLPVLAGGYNEQFF.

This clonotype was seen more than once but under ten times. This sequence joins TRBV7-9 and TRBJ2-1; 9 bases are shared with TRBD1. J lost 5 bases, V lost 6 bases, and 8 bases had no gene match. The CDR3 is 15 residues long. The germline CDR1 and CDR2 sequences are SEHNR and FQNEAQ (reference sequence). The DNA for the CDR3 is TGTGCCAGCAGGTCCAGGACAGGGGTCGACAATGAGCAGTTCTTC. Amino acids: CASRSRTGVDNEQFF.

V and J are TRBV5-1 and TRBJ2-2; D remains ambiguous. V lost 4 bases to trimming and J lost 0 bases, with 13 bases between them. The germline CDR1 and CDR2 sequences are SGHRS and YFSETQ. The CDR3 contains 16 residues. As DNA, the CDR3 is TGCGCCAGCAGCGCAGTGACGGGTCCGAACACCGGGGAGCTGTTTTTT. This codes for CASSAVTGPNTGELFF. Full variable domain (missing parts from reference TRBV5-1 and TRBJ2-2): KAGVTQTPRYLIKTRGQQVTLSCSPISGHRSVSWYQQTPGQGLQFLFEYFSETQRNKGNFPGRFSGRQFSNSRSEMNVSTLELGDSALYLCASSAVTGPNTGELFFGEGSRLTVL.

The chain couples TRBV5-6 to TRBJ1-4; D might be TRBD1 (5 bases). Germline V CDR1 and CDR2: SGHDT, YYEEEE. V was cut by 0 bases and J by 8 bases, with 11 bases left in between. There are 14 residues in the CDR3. The CDR3 nucleotides are TGTGCCAGCAGCTTGGGGGGGAATCGAGAAAAACTGTTTTTT. The encoded protein is CASSLGGNREKLFF.

This clonotype occurred many times. The rearrangement links TRBV5-1 to TRBJ2-1; TRBD1 aligns across 8 bases. This CDR3 contains 14 residues. The trim removed 3 bases at V and 8 bases at J, leaving 7 bases unmatched. CDR1 and CDR2 from the germline V gene are SGHRS and YFSETQ. This chain's CDR3 is CASSYWTGTDEQFF. CDR3 nucleotides: TGCGCCAGCAGCTACTGGACAGGGACCGATGAGCAGTTCTTC. Together with reference TRBV5-1 and TRBJ2-1, the CDR3 gives the full variable domain: KAGVTQTPRYLIKTRGQQVTLSCSPISGHRSVSWYQQTPGQGLQFLFEYFSETQRNKGNFPGRFSGRQFSNSRSEMNVSTLELGDSALYLCASSYWTGTDEQFFGPGTRLTVL.